The following is a T cell receptor beta chain sequence with its context. Its antigen is unidentified. This CDR3 is built from 13 residues. V was trimmed by 4 bases and J by 8 bases, leaving 14 bases between them. From germline, CDR1 is SGHVS and CDR2 FQNEAQ. The data were taken from a study of T cell responses to AZD1222 COVID-19 vaccine. Study-wide findings and caveats: Rises in breadth and depth of Spike-specific TCRs came after two AZD1222 doses. Donors in the cohort were predominantly white British and more often female, and clonal diversity was possibly underestimated. Baseline seropositives among AZD1222 recipients totaled only six. With dominance at 160-218 and 743-854, vaccine-associated CD4 TCRs spanned spike.

TCRdb's table, derived via immunoSEQ multiplex PCR, lists solely in-frame clones and lacks some. This sample has about 180,000 clones, with about 86% found just once. This TCR came from an adult in good health. The V call is TRBV7-8, the J call TRBJ1-2; D not resolved. Sequencing used peripheral blood, obtained on day 0 of AZD1222 vaccination. The CDR3 region is CASSSGAVEGYTF. The CDR3 nucleotides are TGTGCCAGCAGCTCCGGAGCCGTGGAGGGCTACACCTTC.